This record concerns one TCR beta chain sequence. Its antigen is not identified. This sample was included in a study of cytomegalovirus exposure and HLA in healthy donors. Study-wide results and caveats: High sensitivity and specificity were reportedly achieved when the classifier diagnosed cytomegalovirus status.

PCR employed 60 Vbeta and 13 Jbeta primers. Profiled with immunoSEQ multiplex PCR; TCRdb holds only in-frame clones, not every one. The sample yields about 89,000 clones, 85% seen once. The germline V gene has CDR1 LNHDA and CDR2 SQIVND (reference sequence). The CDR3 covers 13 residues. Trimming took 0 bases from V and 7 from J, leaving 9 bases between them. Sequenced input: PBMCs. The chain carries TRBV19 and TRBJ1-2; D perhaps matches TRBD1 (5 bases). This TCR came from a man aged 40-50 years in good health and CMV-seropositive. The CDR3 bases are TGTGCCAGTAGTATAGAGGGGCTGGTTGGCTACACCTTC. Protein sequence: CASSIEGLVGYTF.